These 21 T cell receptor beta chains originate from one sample sequenced in a study of T cells in Graves' hyperthyroidism and ophthalmopathy (dated by TCRdb to about 2019). The library was obtained by multiplex PCR. TCRdb shows the sequencer as Illumina HiSeq 2000. Amplification of TCR beta CDR3 regions was carried out from RNA transcripts. The TCR CDR3 was subjected to a first round of RT-PCR using the HTBI primer set and the Qiagen OneStep RT-PCR kit. Using fastp trimming at Q25 and MiXCR clonotype assembly, TCRdb reanalyzed the public sequencing data and kept in-frame beta chains. Under each unique CDR3 protein, matching rows form one entry showing the most common genes and DNA. In all, the sample holds 500,000 to 800,000 distinct CDR3 sequences, and just under 45% of those were seen once. The leading ten clones occupy 6.5% to 9% of the sample. The specimen was peripheral blood or thyroid tissue (not recorded which). The receptors shown here come from an adult man with Graves' disease, either hyperthyroidism or ophthalmopathy (not recorded which).

Written as DNA, the CDR3 is TGTGCCATCAGTCATAACAGGGGTCAGCCCCAGCATTTT. Encoded protein: CAISHNRGQPQHF. The V gene is TRBV10-3, the J gene TRBJ1-5, with 7 bases that match TRBD1. Germline CDR1 ENHRY, CDR2 SYGVKD. The CDR3 is 13 amino acids. V was clipped by 5 bases and J by 6 bases; unmatched bases: 4.

CDR3 sequence reads: CASSDKNRGASGNTIYF. The CDR3 DNA follows: TGTGCCAGCAGTGATAAGAACAGGGGCGCCTCTGGAAACACCATATATTTT. J is TRBJ1-3 and V is TRBV25-1, with TRBD1 identical over 7 bases. CDR1 and CDR2 (germline): MGHDK, SYGVNS. Unmatched junction bases numbered 8, after V lost 3 bases and J lost 0 bases. This CDR3 comprises 17 residues.

This chain links TRBV11-2 with TRBJ1-5, with 7 bases fitting TRBD1. CDR1 is SGHAT, CDR2 FQNNGV, per germline. The V and J ends lost 8 bases and 9 bases, in that order; junction bases with no gene match: 4. The CDR3 is 11 amino acids. CDR3 bases: TGTGCCAGCCGCCAGGGGGGGCCCCAGCATTTT. It translates to CASRQGGPQHF.

This chain joins TRBV9 and TRBJ2-7; weak D call: TRBD1 (5 bases). The CDR3 loop spans 13 amino acids. Germline-derived CDR1 and CDR2 are SGDLS and YYNGEE. The V end lost 7 bases, the J end lost 0 bases, and 11 bases lay between the germline ends. This CDR3 is CASAGRDSYEQYF. CDR3 nucleotide sequence: TGTGCCAGCGCAGGGCGAGACTCCTACGAGCAGTACTTC.

This clonotype was detected ten times or more. This chain uses TRBV25-1 with TRBJ2-5, with 9 bases identical to TRBD2. The CDR3 contains 16 residues. Germline V gene sequence: CDR1 MGHDK, CDR2 SYGVNS. Trimming cost V 4 bases and J 7 bases; bases outside gene matches: 13. The CDR3 sequence: CASSAQRSGRRGTQYF. The CDR3 coding sequence is TGTGCCAGCAGTGCCCAACGTAGCGGGAGACGGGGGACCCAGTACTTC.

V usage is TRBV29-1 and J usage is TRBJ1-4; no reliable D call. Trimming removed 0 bases from V and 2 bases from J, with 16 bases in between. This CDR3 is 17 amino acids long. CDR1 SQVTM and CDR2 ANQGSEA come from the germline V gene. The CDR3 reads CSVEDHGRAMTNEKLFF. In DNA form, the CDR3 reads TGCAGCGTTGAAGATCACGGGAGGGCAATGACTAATGAAAAACTGTTTTTT.

This clonotype was observed many times. The rearrangement links TRBV20-1 to TRBJ2-7; no reliable D call. The CDR3 runs to 13 residues. The germline V gene encodes CDR1 DFQATT and CDR2 SNEGSKA (reference sequence). Between the trimmed V and J ends, which lost 0 bases and 0 bases, there was a span of 6 bases. In nucleotides, the CDR3 is TGCAGTGCTAGAGATGCCAACTCCTACGAGCAGTACTTC. Translated: CSARDANSYEQYF.

The chain carries TRBV16 and TRBJ2-3; TRBD1 agrees at 8 bases. J gave up 4 bases and V 0 bases, and 3 bases lay outside the gene matches. The CDR3 runs 15 residues. Germline assignment: CDR1 KGHSY and CDR2 FQNENV. The CDR3, as DNA: TGTGCCAGCAGCCAATCCAGGGGGCGTTCAGATACGCAGTATTTT. Encoded protein: CASSQSRGRSDTQYF. The complete variable domain, with remaining parts taken from reference TRBV16 and TRBJ2-3, reads GEEVAQTPKHLVRGEGQKAKLYCAPIKGHSYVFWYQQVLKNEFKFLISFQNENVFDETGMPKERFSAKCLPNSPCSLEIQATKLEDSAVYFCASSQSRGRSDTQYFGPGTRLTVL.

V and J are TRBV20-1 and TRBJ1-3, with D maybe TRBD1 (5 bases). The V end lost 0 bases, the J end lost 5 bases, and 14 bases lay between the germline ends. The CDR3 covers 15 residues. Germline V gene sequence: CDR1 DFQATT, CDR2 SNEGSKA (reference sequence). The CDR3 spells CSARDAVGDRNTIYF. The CDR3 DNA follows: TGCAGTGCTAGAGATGCGGTGGGGGATAGAAACACCATATATTTT.

Worth noting for this clonotype: This may arise from a read error, as a much more abundant clone is one base away. This chain connects TRBV6-1 to TRBJ2-7, with 8 bases fitting TRBD1. The V segment lost 3 bases and the J segment 1 base; nucleotides outside the gene matches: 5. The CDR3 spans 15 residues. CDR1 MNHNS and CDR2 SASEGT come from the germline V gene. The CDR3 nucleotides read TGTGCCAGCAGTGATTGGACAGGGAATTCCTACGAGCAGTACTTC. Translating it yields CASSDWTGNSYEQYF.

The V call is TRBV7-9, the J call TRBJ2-5, with D perhaps matching TRBD1 or TRBD2 (5 bases each). Germline V gives CDR1 SEHNR, CDR2 FQNEAQ (reference sequence). CDR3 size: 14 residues. V was trimmed by 5 bases and J by 1 base, leaving 11 bases between them. CDR3 nucleotide sequence: TGTGCCAGCAGCCCGGGACCATTCCAAGAGACCCAGTACTTC. As protein: CASSPGPFQETQYF.

As for this clonotype: The CDR3 does not end in the conserved phenylalanine or tryptophan, so this is likely a read error. V is TRBV7-9 and J is TRBJ2-2; tentative D call: TRBD2 (6 bases). The V and J ends lost 5 bases and 6 bases respectively, with 19 bases between them. The germline V gene encodes CDR1 SEHNR and CDR2 FQNEAQ (reference sequence). The CDR3 contains 16 residues. The CDR3: CASSPPTGLRPGELFC. The CDR3 DNA reads as TGTGCCAGCAGCCCACCGACGGGACTTAGACCCGGGGAGCTGTTTTGT.

This sequence joins TRBV6-6 and TRBJ1-2, with D hard to call. The CDR3 has 14 amino acids. Germline V gene lookup returns CDR1 MNHNY and CDR2 SVGAGI (reference sequence). Trimming shortened V by 0 bases and J by 3 bases, and 8 bases separated the two germline ends. The CDR3 here is CASSYSGEDYGYTF. The CDR3 DNA sequence: TGTGCCAGCAGTTACTCCGGCGAAGACTATGGCTACACCTTC.

Points on this clonotype: A much bigger clone sits one base away, suggesting this may be a read error. The chain joins TRBV7-8 to TRBJ1-1; possible D gene TRBD1, 5 bases. V was trimmed by 5 bases and J by 1 base, leaving 11 bases between them. The CDR3 sequence is 14 residues long. Germline CDR1 reads SGHVS; CDR2 reads FQNEAQ. The CDR3: CASSRGLANTEAFF. Written as DNA, the CDR3 is TGTGCCAGCAGCCGGGGCCTCGCGAACACTGAAGCTTTCTTT.

As to this clonotype: This may come from a read error, since a much larger clone is one base off. This rearrangement joins TRBV19 to TRBJ2-7; 8 bases are shared with TRBD1. In germline, CDR1 is LNHDA, CDR2 SQIVND (reference sequence). CDR3 size: 14 residues. The CDR3 region has the DNA TGTGCCAGCAGCTTGCGACAGGGGACCTACGGGCAGTACTTC. This gives the protein CASSLRQGTYGQYF.

This clonotype showed up just a few times. The chain joins TRBV6-1 to TRBJ1-2; the D gene is possibly TRBD1 (5 bases). This CDR3 has 15 amino acids. Trimming stripped 5 bases from V and 4 bases from J, with 17 bases between. Germline loops: CDR1 MNHNS, CDR2 SASEGT. The DNA for the CDR3 is TGTGCCAGCAGTACTTCAGGGCTACTCGTCTATGGCTACACCTTC. Translating it yields CASSTSGLLVYGYTF.

The chain uses TRBV7-8 and TRBJ1-5; no firm D call. In germline, CDR1 is SGHVS, CDR2 FQNEAQ. There are 12 residues in the CDR3. The V gene lost 4 bases and the J gene lost 9 bases, with 10 bases spanning the gap. The CDR3 region is CASSSTPGPQHF. CDR3 bases: TGTGCCAGCAGCTCCACCCCGGGGCCCCAGCATTTT. The variable domain in full, with the rest retrieved from reference TRBV7-8 and TRBJ1-5, is GAGVSQSPRYKVAKRGQDVALRCDPISGHVSLFWYQQALGQGPEFLTYFQNEAQLDKSGLPSDRFFAERPEGSVSTLKIQRTQQEDSAVYLCASSSTPGPQHFGDGTRLSIL.

Notes on this clonotype: A read error may be the cause here, since a much bigger clone is one base away. The V gene is TRBV6-6, the J gene TRBJ1-5; 7 bases map to TRBD1. The CDR3 totals 14 residues. V shed 7 bases, J shed 2 bases, and the junction held 5 bases outside the gene matches. Germline-derived CDR1 and CDR2 are MNHNY and SVGAGI (reference sequence). Here the CDR3 DNA reads TGTGCCAGCACCTTACAGGGGCGCAATCAGCCCCAGCATTTT. This translates into CASTLQGRNQPQHF.

This clonotype was counted between two and nine times. The chain combines TRBV20-1 with TRBJ2-5; 7 positions agree with TRBD1. Germline V gene sequence: CDR1 DFQATT, CDR2 SNEGSKA (reference sequence). J gave up 7 bases and V 3 bases, and 11 bases lay outside the gene matches. This CDR3 spans 14 amino acids. The CDR3: CSARGPRGGGTQYF. CDR3 sequence (DNA): TGCAGTGCTAGGGGGCCCAGAGGGGGCGGGACCCAGTACTTC.

This clonotype was detected many times. V usage is TRBV19 and J usage is TRBJ1-2; D uncertain. The V gene's germline CDR1 is LNHDA and CDR2 SQIVND (reference sequence). This CDR3 spans 12 amino acids. V dropped 0 bases and J dropped 4 bases, with 3 bases sitting between them. CDR3 loop: CASSIDSYGYTF. In DNA form, the CDR3 reads TGTGCCAGTAGTATAGACAGCTATGGCTACACCTTC.

The V gene is TRBV15, the J gene TRBJ1-1, with a possible D match to TRBD1 (6 bases). Trimming pared 3 bases from V and 0 bases from J, leaving 11 bases between. CDR3 length equals 15 residues. CDR1 is LNHNV, CDR2 YYDKDF, per germline (reference sequence). The CDR3 coding sequence is TGTGCCACCAGCAGTGAATGGGACATGAACACTGAAGCTTTCTTT. Its protein product is CATSSEWDMNTEAFF.